One sample yielded the 16 T cell receptor beta chains listed below, sequenced in a study of preoperative IRX-2 immunotherapy in early breast cancer. Assay used: immunoSEQ multiplex PCR; TCRdb lists only in-frame clones, some missing. This sample has fewer than 40,000 clones, with 90% to 95% found just once. The sample's treatment: preoperative locoregional IRX-2 cytokine immunotherapy. This material was obtained from a patient treated with IRX-2 immunotherapy. The receptors originated from a human donor with breast cancer.

This chain connects TRBV5-1 to TRBJ2-1, with 10 bases lining up with TRBD2. The CDR3 is 16 residues long. V dropped 1 base and J dropped 7; count of bases not matched to a gene: 8. Germline V lookup: CDR1 SGHRS, CDR2 YFSETQ. The DNA of the CDR3 is TGCGCCAGCAGCTTGAACCTAGCGGGAGTATGGAATGAGCAGTTCTTC. This gives the protein CASSLNLAGVWNEQFF.

This sequence joins TRBV7-3 and TRBJ2-1; perhaps TRBD2 as D (5 bases). Germline lookup yields CDR1 SGHTA and CDR2 FQGTGA. The length of the CDR3 is 15 residues. V dropped 2 bases and J dropped 9 bases, with 17 bases sitting between them. CDR3 sequence: CASSLDIGQRGEQFF. The DNA for the CDR3 is TGTGCCAGCAGCTTAGACATAGGCCAACGGGGTGAGCAGTTCTTC.

In DNA form, the CDR3 reads TGTGCCAGCAGCTTAGATGCAGGTAGCGGGAACGATAGGTTCTTC. It encodes CASSLDAGSGNDRFF. This rearrangement joins TRBV7-8 to TRBJ2-1; 8 bases line up with TRBD2. This CDR3 region has 15 residues. Germline V gene lookup returns CDR1 SGHVS and CDR2 FQNEAQ. J was trimmed by 15 bases and V by 1 base; bases with no gene match: 14. Full variable domain (rest looked up from reference TRBV7-8 and TRBJ2-1): GAGVSQSPRYKVAKRGQDVALRCDPISGHVSLFWYQQALGQGPEFLTYFQNEAQLDKSGLPSDRFFAERPEGSVSTLKIQRTQQEDSAVYLCASSLDAGSGNDRFFGPGTRLTVL.

The V and J genes are TRBV19 and TRBJ1-1; D unclear. V was cut by 7 bases and J by 3 bases, with 15 bases left in between. Germline V lookup: CDR1 LNHDA, CDR2 SQIVND (reference sequence). CDR3 length: 14 amino acids. In nucleotides, the CDR3 is TGTGCCAGTAAATCACGGATGAGGGACACTGAAGCTTTCTTT. Amino acids: CASKSRMRDTEAFF.

The chain employs TRBV15 and TRBJ2-1, with unresolved D. CDR1 and CDR2 from the germline V gene are LNHNV and YYDKDF (reference sequence). The CDR3 has 12 residues. V shed 5 bases and J shed 3 bases, with 5 bases lying between them. The CDR3 spells CATSHNYNEQFF. The CDR3 nucleotides are TGTGCCACCAGCCACAACTACAATGAGCAGTTCTTC.

This clone has a single count. This chain joins TRBV5-1 and TRBJ1-4; D is unclear. This CDR3 is built from 15 residues. The ends were cut back, 0 bases at V and 4 bases at J, with 10 bases in the middle. Germline assignment: CDR1 SGHRS and CDR2 YFSETQ. The CDR3: CASSLVAAGNEKLFF. As DNA, the CDR3 is TGCGCCAGCAGCTTGGTGGCGGCTGGTAATGAAAAACTGTTTTTT. The entire variable domain, with the rest obtained from reference TRBV5-1 and TRBJ1-4, is as follows: KAGVTQTPRYLIKTRGQQVTLSCSPISGHRSVSWYQQTPGQGLQFLFEYFSETQRNKGNFPGRFSGRQFSNSRSEMNVSTLELGDSALYLCASSLVAAGNEKLFFGSGTQLSVL.

This chain links TRBV5-4 with TRBJ1-1, with D possibly being TRBD1 (5 bases). The V gene lost 4 bases and the J gene lost 0 bases, with 7 bases spanning the gap. The CDR3 covers 13 residues. Germline CDR1 SGHNT, CDR2 YYREEE (reference sequence). CDR3 sequence reads: CASSNRMNTEAFF. CDR3 in DNA: TGTGCCAGCAGCAACAGGATGAACACTGAAGCTTTCTTT.

The genes are TRBV11-2 and TRBJ1-2; TRBD1 is a possible D gene (6 bases). Germline V gene data show CDR1 as SGHAT and CDR2 as FQNNGV. V was cut by 1 base and J by 4 bases, with 13 bases left in between. CDR3 length: 15 amino acids. The CDR3 DNA follows: TGTGCCAGCAGCTTAGCTCCAGGGGAGGGCTATGGCTACACCTTC. Encoded protein: CASSLAPGEGYGYTF.

This clone was observed once. The chain uses TRBV6-5 and TRBJ2-7; no firm D call. CDR1 and CDR2 from the germline V gene are MNHEY and SVGAGI. Trimming took 7 bases from V and 7 from J, leaving 17 bases between them. This CDR3 region has 13 residues. CDR3 in DNA: TGTGCCAGCAAAGTGGCCAGCGCGTGGGAGCAGTACTTC. Translation gives CASKVASAWEQYF.

The V call is TRBV30, the J call TRBJ1-6; D is uncertain. This CDR3 is 14 amino acids long. Germline V gene lookup returns CDR1 GTSNPN and CDR2 SVGIG (reference sequence). Trimming removed 3 bases at V and 7 bases at J, with 13 bases between. This chain's CDR3 is CAWRFQERNSPLHF. The CDR3 coding sequence is TGTGCCTGGAGGTTCCAGGAGCGAAATTCACCCCTCCACTTT.

The chain uses TRBV28 and TRBJ2-7; 7 bases map to TRBD2. There are 14 residues in the CDR3. From germline, CDR1 is MDHEN and CDR2 SYDVKM. Unmatched junction bases numbered 8, after V lost 2 bases and J lost 7 bases. DNA of the CDR3: TGTGCCAGCAGTTTAAGACTACTGGGGGGGGAGCAGTACTTC. This sequence encodes CASSLRLLGGEQYF.

The genes are TRBV13 and TRBJ2-7; 7 bases agree with TRBD2. The J segment lost 2 bases and the V segment lost 5 bases, leaving 9 bases of the junction unmatched. CDR1 PRHDT and CDR2 FYEKMQ come from the germline V gene (reference sequence). The CDR3 spans 15 residues. CDR3: CASSHPGLPTYEQYF. DNA of the CDR3: TGTGCCAGCAGCCACCCGGGACTACCGACCTACGAGCAGTACTTC.

The chain joins TRBV4-1 to TRBJ2-2; D uncertain. The CDR3 extends over 14 amino acids. V was pared by 5 bases and J by 5 bases, with 12 bases between. Germline V gives CDR1 MGHRA, CDR2 YSYEKL. The CDR3 nucleotides read TGCGCCAGCAGCAGCATAGATAGTACCGGGGAGCTGTTTTTT. Translating gives CASSSIDSTGELFF.

The CDR3 here is CASIRESNQPQHF. Written as DNA, the CDR3 is TGTGCCAGCATCAGGGAGAGCAATCAGCCCCAGCATTTT. The chain links TRBV2 to TRBJ1-5, with D tentatively TRBD1 (5 bases). Germline CDR1 and CDR2: SNHLY and FYNNEI. This CDR3 spans 13 amino acids. Trimming shortened V by 7 bases and J by 1 base, and 8 bases separated the two germline ends.

The chain has TRBV14 and TRBJ2-5, with 12 bases matching TRBD2. The V segment lost 4 bases and the J segment 6 bases; nucleotides outside the gene matches: 9. Germline values: CDR1 SGHDN, CDR2 FVKESK. The CDR3 extends over 16 amino acids. Written as DNA, the CDR3 is TGTGCCAGCAGCCCAATTCTCGGACTAGCGGGAAAGACCCAGTACTTC. Translation: CASSPILGLAGKTQYF.

The gene calls are TRBV19 and TRBJ1-5; D is possibly TRBD1 (5 bases). Per the germline V gene, CDR1 is LNHDA and CDR2 is SQIVND (reference sequence). Trimming removed 8 bases at V and 6 bases at J, with 14 bases between. The CDR3 consists of 13 residues. The CDR3 region has the DNA TGTGCCAGTCACTCGGCAGGGAGTCAGCCCCAGCATTTT. It translates to CASHSAGSQPQHF.